The 32 T cell receptor beta chains in this list originate from one sample, sequenced in a study of blood T cell repertoires in COVID-19. Generated by immunoSEQ multiplex PCR, the TCRdb table keeps only in-frame clones and is missing some. In the table there are about 160,000 clones, 80% to 90% of which are singletons. The sequenced material came from peripheral blood. Every receptor here comes from a man older than 75 with acute or convalescent COVID-19.

The rearrangement joins TRBV3-1 (or the pseudogene TRBV3-2) to TRBJ1-5; perhaps TRBD1 as D (5 bases). Germline V CDR1 and CDR2: LGHDT, YNNKEL (reference sequence). The germline V and J ends were trimmed by 0 bases and 7 bases, with 16 bases remaining between them. The CDR3 runs 16 residues. The CDR3 loop reads CASSQDVGSGVQPQHF. CDR3 nucleotide sequence: TGTGCCAGCAGCCAAGATGTAGGTTCGGGGGTCCAGCCCCAGCATTTT.

The chain combines TRBV2 with TRBJ1-2; 7 bases map to TRBD1. The CDR3 covers 14 residues. Germline CDR1 is SNHLY and CDR2 is FYNNEI. J was trimmed by 2 bases and V by 6 bases; bases with no gene match: 6. CDR3 nucleotides: TGTGCCAGCAGGAGGGACAGTCGGAACTATGGCTACACCTTC. It yields the protein CASRRDSRNYGYTF.

This chain uses TRBV7-8 with TRBJ2-2, with D possibly being TRBD1 (6 bases). Deletions cut 3 bases from V and 4 bases from J, with 9 bases between. Germline assignment: CDR1 SGHVS and CDR2 FQNEAQ. There are 14 residues in the CDR3. The CDR3 sequence: CASSFHRVTGELFF. For the CDR3, the DNA is TGTGCCAGCAGCTTCCACAGGGTCACCGGGGAGCTGTTTTTT.

This chain links TRBV7-3 with TRBJ2-3, with 10 bases fitting TRBD2. Trimming at V came to 1 base and at J to 4 bases, leaving 5 bases not matched to a gene. The CDR3 covers 16 residues. Per the germline V gene, CDR1 is SGHTA and CDR2 is FQGTGA. CDR3 region: CASSLNPAGGPDTQYF. The CDR3 nucleotides read TGTGCCAGCAGCTTAAACCCAGCGGGAGGGCCAGATACGCAGTATTTT.

This chain connects TRBV5-4 to TRBJ1-1, with TRBD1 matching over 9 bases. The V segment lost 2 bases and the J segment 4 bases; nucleotides outside the gene matches: 3. The CDR3 has 14 residues. The germline CDR1 and CDR2 sequences are SGHNT and YYREEE (reference sequence). CDR3 DNA sequence: TGTGCCAGCAGCTTACAGGGGGCCGGCACTGAAGCTTTCTTT. Translated: CASSLQGAGTEAFF.

The chain recombines TRBV7-2 with TRBJ1-4; 8 bases align to TRBD1. This CDR3 has 14 residues. V shed 1 base, J shed 6 bases, and the junction held 1 base outside the gene matches. From germline, CDR1 is SGHTA and CDR2 FQGNSA. CDR3 sequence (DNA): TGTGCCAGCAGCTTAGGGACAGGGCATGAAAAACTGTTTTTT. Amino acid sequence: CASSLGTGHEKLFF.

J is TRBJ2-7 and V is TRBV12-3 or TRBV12-4, with D unresolved. This CDR3 spans 13 amino acids. Trimming shortened V by 7 bases and J by 2 bases, and 12 bases separated the two germline ends. The DNA for the CDR3 is TGTGCCAGCATGATACAGCCTACCTACGAGCAGTACTTC. Protein product: CASMIQPTYEQYF.

This chain links TRBV30 with TRBJ2-2, with TRBD1 identical over 9 bases. The germline CDR1 and CDR2 sequences are GTSNPN and SVGIG (reference sequence). V was clipped by 8 bases and J by 6 bases; unmatched bases: 4. The CDR3 sequence is 12 residues long. The CDR3 sequence is CAVHRGPGELFF. The CDR3 nucleotides read TGTGCCGTACACAGGGGGCCCGGGGAGCTGTTTTTT. The full variable domain, rest sourced from reference TRBV30 and TRBJ2-2, is SQTIHQWPATLVQPVGSPLSLECTVEGTSNPNLYWYRQAAGRGLQLLFYSVGIGQISSEVPQNLSASRPQDRQFILSSKKLLLSDSGFYLCAVHRGPGELFFGEGSRLTVL.

V usage is TRBV24-1 and J usage is TRBJ1-5; D is unresolved. The germline V gene encodes CDR1 KGHDR and CDR2 SFDVKD. This CDR3 region has 13 residues. Trimming took off 5 bases at V and 0 bases at J, with 4 bases between the two ends. The CDR3 coding sequence is TGTGCCACCAGTGCGAGTAGCAATCAGCCCCAGCATTTT. It specifies CATSASSNQPQHF.

This rearrangement joins TRBV28 to TRBJ2-5; 7 nucleotides align to TRBD2. Trimming removed 2 bases from V and 0 bases from J; junction bases left unmatched: 12. The CDR3 consists of 18 residues. Germline V lookup: CDR1 MDHEN, CDR2 SYDVKM. In DNA form, the CDR3 reads TGTGCCAGCAGTTTACGCTCCGGGACTACTGCCTACCAAGAGACCCAGTACTTC. Amino acids: CASSLRSGTTAYQETQYF.

The chain joins TRBV6-5 to TRBJ2-1, with 10 bases lining up with TRBD1. Trimming took 6 bases from V and 5 from J; bases not matched to a gene: 7. The CDR3 extends over 15 amino acids. Per the germline V gene, CDR1 is MNHEY and CDR2 is SVGAGI. This CDR3 reads CASRDRGVRNNEQFF. CDR3 sequence (DNA): TGTGCCAGCAGGGACAGGGGGGTTAGGAACAATGAGCAGTTCTTC.

The V and J genes are TRBV5-1 and TRBJ2-7, with 8 bases lining up with TRBD1. The CDR3 length is 16 residues. CDR1 SGHRS and CDR2 YFSETQ come from the germline V gene. Losses at the gene ends were 3 bases for V and 4 bases for J; bases not matched to a gene: 12. The CDR3 nucleotides are TGCGCCAGCAGCTCTGGACAGGGCTATAGCGTTTACGAGCAGTACTTC. Translating gives CASSSGQGYSVYEQYF.

Turning to this clone: An end of the junction differs from the germline gene, which may be a read error. The chain uses TRBV7-9 and TRBJ2-2; 8 nucleotides agree with TRBD1. The germline V gene has CDR1 SEHNR and CDR2 FQNEAQ (reference sequence). CDR3 length: 14 residues. CDR3 loop: CASTQGAKTGELFF. The CDR3 region has the DNA TGTGCCAGTACTCAGGGGGCGAAGACCGGGGAGCTGTTTTTT.

In this sample, this clone turned up a few times. J is TRBJ2-7 and V is TRBV13; no definite D call. Between the trimmed V and J ends, which lost 0 bases and 0 bases, there was a span of 3 bases. Per the germline V gene, CDR1 is PRHDT and CDR2 is FYEKMQ (reference sequence). The CDR3 totals 13 residues. The CDR3: CASSLGNSYEQYF. CDR3 DNA: TGTGCCAGCAGCTTAGGCAACTCCTACGAGCAGTACTTC. Together with reference TRBV13 and TRBJ2-7, the CDR3 gives the full variable domain: AAGVIQSPRHLIKEKRETATLKCYPIPRHDTVYWYQQGPGQDPQFLISFYEKMQSDKGSIPDRFSAQQFSDYHSELNMSSLELGDSALYFCASSLGNSYEQYFGPGTRLTVT.

The rearrangement joins TRBV5-1 to TRBJ1-2; TRBD1 aligns across 8 bases. V was pared by 0 bases and J by 7 bases, with 5 bases of the junction left unmatched. CDR1 is SGHRS, CDR2 YFSETQ, per germline. This CDR3 has 14 amino acids. The CDR3 here is CASSLAETGVGYTF. In DNA form, the CDR3 reads TGCGCCAGCAGCTTGGCCGAGACAGGGGTTGGCTACACCTTC.

This rearrangement joins TRBV19 to TRBJ2-5, with 9 bases that match TRBD1. The germline gives CDR1 LNHDA, CDR2 SQIVND (reference sequence). The CDR3 has 13 amino acids. With 6 bases clipped from V and 4 bases from J, the junction kept 3 bases outside the gene matches. Written as DNA, the CDR3 is TGTGCCAGTAGCTCGGACAGGGGAGAGACCCAGTACTTC. It encodes CASSSDRGETQYF.

V and J are TRBV29-1 and TRBJ2-1; tentative D call: TRBD2 (6 bases). Germline V gene data show CDR1 as SQVTM and CDR2 as ANQGSEA. Trimming cost V 6 bases and J 9 bases, with 21 bases left between them. The CDR3 extends over 14 amino acids. CDR3 loop: CSVTPGVDYGEQFF. CDR3 sequence (DNA): TGCAGCGTCACCCCGGGCGTGGACTACGGTGAGCAGTTCTTC.

The chain combines TRBV29-1 with TRBJ1-1; no reliable D call. Deletions cut 0 bases from V and 12 bases from J, with 11 bases between. Germline lookup yields CDR1 SQVTM and CDR2 ANQGSEA. This CDR3 spans 11 amino acids. The CDR3 here is CSVEETISSFF. The CDR3 nucleotides read TGCAGCGTTGAAGAGACTATCTCATCTTTCTTT.

This clone showed up just a few times. The genes are TRBV5-5 and TRBJ2-1; a possible D gene is TRBD2 (5 bases). The CDR3 extends over 15 amino acids. The germline CDR1 and CDR2 sequences are SGHKS and YYEKEE (reference sequence). Between the trimmed V and J ends, which lost 0 bases and 1 base, there was a span of 8 bases. The CDR3 loop is CASSLDGNSYNEQFF. The CDR3 coding sequence is TGTGCCAGCAGCTTGGACGGGAATTCCTACAATGAGCAGTTCTTC.

This chain links TRBV5-5 with TRBJ1-4, with 8 bases aligning to TRBD1. Germline loops: CDR1 SGHKS, CDR2 YYEKEE (reference sequence). CDR3 length: 15 amino acids. Trimming removed 0 bases from V and 6 bases from J; junction bases left unmatched: 4. The CDR3 sequence is CASSLGQGSYEKLFF. Here the CDR3 DNA reads TGTGCCAGCAGCTTGGGACAGGGGAGTTATGAAAAACTGTTTTTT.

This clone has just one count. V gene TRBV5-1 combines with J gene TRBJ2-3; the match to TRBD2 covers 7 bases. J gave up 7 bases and V 0 bases, and 8 bases lay outside the gene matches. Germline values: CDR1 SGHRS, CDR2 YFSETQ. The CDR3 spans 15 residues. DNA of the CDR3: TGCGCCAGCAGCTTGGAACGCGGGAGTGGAAATACGCAGTATTTT. This encodes CASSLERGSGNTQYF.

The CDR3 DNA sequence: TGTGCCACCAGCAGAGATGGAGGTAGGGAAGAGACCCAGTACTTC. Translating it yields CATSRDGGREETQYF. The chain recombines TRBV15 with TRBJ2-5; a possible D gene is TRBD2 (5 bases). Germline V gene lookup returns CDR1 LNHNV and CDR2 YYDKDF (reference sequence). V was cut by 0 bases and J by 3 bases, with 11 bases left in between. The CDR3 is 15 residues long.

This sequence joins TRBV30 and TRBJ2-7, with a weak D call TRBD2 (5 bases). Germline-derived CDR1 and CDR2 are GTSNPN and SVGIG (reference sequence). Trimming stripped 8 bases from V and 5 bases from J, with 19 bases between. The CDR3 has 13 amino acids. The CDR3 DNA follows: TGTGCCGGCTCTCGAGGGTGGCCTGACGAGCAGTACTTC. Translated: CAGSRGWPDEQYF.

The CDR3 DNA reads TGCGCCAGCAGCGCGGGCCTTTCCCTTGGGAACACCATATATTTT. Protein product: CASSAGLSLGNTIYF. The chain combines TRBV5-1 with TRBJ1-3; no clear D gene. The CDR3 runs to 15 residues. The V gene's germline CDR1 is SGHRS and CDR2 YFSETQ. The V end lost 4 bases, the J end lost 7 bases, and 18 bases lay between the germline ends.

Here the CDR3 reads CASIPPGSGGVNNEKLFF. Written as DNA, the CDR3 is TGTGCCAGCATACCCCCTGGGTCCGGAGGGGTCAATAATGAAAAACTGTTTTTT. The rearrangement joins TRBV14 to TRBJ1-4, with D possibly being TRBD1 (5 bases). V lost 7 bases, J lost 4 bases, and 25 bases lay in between. In germline, CDR1 is SGHDN, CDR2 FVKESK. The CDR3 contains 18 residues. The whole variable domain, remainder taken from reference TRBV14 and TRBJ1-4, is EAGVTQFPSHSVIEKGQTVTLRCDPISGHDNLYWYRRVMGKEIKFLLHFVKESKQDESGMPNNRFLAERTGGTYSTLKVQPAELEDSGVYFCASIPPGSGGVNNEKLFFGSGTQLSVL.

This sequence joins TRBV6-5 and TRBJ2-7; weak D call: TRBD1 (6 bases). The length of the CDR3 is 12 residues. Trimming took 10 bases from V and 3 from J, leaving 13 bases between them. The germline CDR1 and CDR2 sequences are MNHEY and SVGAGI. The DNA of the CDR3 is TGTGCCACCGAGGGGGTCCGCTACGAGCAGTACTTC. Translated, it gives CATEGVRYEQYF.

This chain uses TRBV18 with TRBJ1-1; TRBD1 might be the D (5 bases). Trimming took off 6 bases at V and 6 bases at J, with 11 bases between the two ends. Germline CDR1 is KGHSH and CDR2 is LQKENI. This CDR3 contains 12 residues. This CDR3 is CASSTRDAEAFF. CDR3 in DNA: TGTGCCAGCTCGACCAGGGATGCTGAAGCTTTCTTT.

This clone was counted a few times. V usage is TRBV6-5 and J usage is TRBJ1-2; 9 positions match TRBD1. The CDR3 has 14 residues. CDR1 is MNHEY and CDR2 is SVGAGI in the germline V gene. Trimming at V came to 6 bases and at J to 8 bases, leaving 10 bases not matched to a gene. CDR3 coding DNA: TGTGCCAGCAGGCAAACAGGGGGCCTCGGGGGCTACACCTTC. Translation: CASRQTGGLGGYTF.

The chain couples TRBV18 to TRBJ2-7; 7 bases line up with TRBD2. Trimming took 5 bases from V and 0 from J; bases not matched to a gene: 10. This CDR3 has 16 amino acids. Looked up from germline, CDR1 is KGHSH and CDR2 is LQKENI. CDR3 in DNA: TGTGCCAGCTCAGCTCCAGGGCGCGGGAGCTCCTACGAGCAGTACTTC. This translates into CASSAPGRGSSYEQYF. Drawing the rest from reference TRBV18 and TRBJ2-7, the complete variable domain is NAGVMQNPRHLVRRRGQEARLRCSPMKGHSHVYWYRQLPEEGLKFMVYLQKENIIDESGMPKERFSAEFPKEGPSILRIQQVVRGDSAAYFCASSAPGRGSSYEQYFGPGTRLTVT.

This rearrangement joins TRBV7-6 to TRBJ2-7, with 8 nucleotides matching TRBD1. CDR3 size: 14 residues. Trimming removed 2 bases from V and 3 bases from J; junction bases left unmatched: 3. Germline V gene data show CDR1 as SGHVS and CDR2 as FNYEAQ. The CDR3 DNA reads TGTGCCAGCAGCTTACAGGGGGCGAACTACGAGCAGTACTTC. Translated: CASSLQGANYEQYF.

The CDR3 region is CASSEYVGNTIYF. CDR3 DNA sequence: TGTGCCAGCAGTGAATATGTAGGAAACACCATATATTTT. The genes are TRBV2 and TRBJ1-3; D is uncertain. Germline values: CDR1 SNHLY, CDR2 FYNNEI. There are 13 residues in the CDR3. The germline V and J ends were trimmed by 2 bases and 4 bases, with 6 bases remaining between them.

The chain has TRBV19 and TRBJ1-4; unclear D gene. V was shortened by 3 bases and J by 0 bases, with 5 bases between the two germline ends. Germline CDR1 is LNHDA and CDR2 is SQIVND (reference sequence). This CDR3 contains 14 residues. CDR3 nucleotide sequence: TGTGCCAGTAGTATTTCGTCAACTAATGAAAAACTGTTTTTT. Its translation: CASSISSTNEKLFF.